A selection of T cell receptor beta chains follows, all from one sample in a study of shared clonotypes between healthy human individuals. The table came from immunoSEQ multiplex PCR; TCRdb's copy has only in-frame clones and leaves some out. The sample includes millions of clones, approximately 95% of them seen just once. Source material: naive CD4+ T cells sorted from blood. Source of these receptors: a man between 18 and 29 years old in good health. CDR3s include the opening cysteine and the closing phenylalanine or tryptophan. A D gene is named only where the DNA matches it firmly. Part of the rows lack a size; the others show once, few, many or a class for expanded clones.

v_call: TRBV29-1; j_call: TRBJ2-5; d_call: TRBD2; clone_size: NA; cdr3_nt: TGCAGCGTTGAAGGACGACTAGCGGTACAAGAGACCCAGTACTTC; cdr3_aa: CSVEGRLAVQETQYF
v_call: TRBV6-5; j_call: TRBJ2-2; d_call: NA; clone_size: NA; cdr3_nt: TGTGCCAGCAGCCCCCACACCGGGGAGCTGTTTTTT; cdr3_aa: CASSPHTGELFF
v_call: TRBV30; j_call: TRBJ2-2; d_call: NA; clone_size: NA; cdr3_nt: TGTGCCTGGAGTGGACTGAACACCGGGGAGCTGTTTTTT; cdr3_aa: CAWSGLNTGELFF
v_call: TRBV9; j_call: TRBJ1-2; d_call: TRBD1; clone_size: NA; cdr3_nt: TGTGCCAGCAGCGTAGACCCCGGGACAGCGTATGGCTACACCTTC; cdr3_aa: CASSVDPGTAYGYTF
v_call: TRBV28; j_call: TRBJ1-4; d_call: TRBD1; clone_size: NA; cdr3_nt: TGTGCCAGCAGGTACCGGGACAGGGGAAATGAAAAACTGTTTTTT; cdr3_aa: CASRYRDRGNEKLFF
v_call: TRBV27; j_call: TRBJ2-7; d_call: NA; clone_size: once; cdr3_nt: TGTGCCAGCAGTTCCCGACAGGAATCGTACGAGCAGTACTTC; cdr3_aa: CASSSRQESYEQYF
v_call: TRBV9; j_call: TRBJ1-2; d_call: TRBD1; clone_size: NA; cdr3_nt: TGTGCCAGCAACGAATCCCCTGGACAGGGGGGGGACTATGGCTACACCTTC; cdr3_aa: CASNESPGQGGDYGYTF
v_call: TRBV2; j_call: TRBJ1-1; d_call: TRBD1; clone_size: NA; cdr3_nt: TGTGCCAGCAGCTCGACAGGGAGTCGCACTGAAGCTTTCTTT; cdr3_aa: CASSSTGSRTEAFF
v_call: TRBV7-9; j_call: TRBJ2-3; d_call: NA; clone_size: NA; cdr3_nt: TGTGCCAGCAGCTTATTTTCTGGGCGGTGGCAGGGAAGCACAGATACGCAGTATTTT; cdr3_aa: CASSLFSGRWQGSTDTQYF
v_call: TRBV6-1; j_call: TRBJ1-1; d_call: NA; clone_size: NA; cdr3_nt: TGTGCCAGCAGTGAACCTGGACATGGGAACACTGAAGCTTTCTTT; cdr3_aa: CASSEPGHGNTEAFF
v_call: TRBV7-6; j_call: TRBJ2-3; d_call: NA; clone_size: few; cdr3_nt: TGTGCCAGCAGCTTCGACGGGAAATCAGATACGCAGTATTTT; cdr3_aa: CASSFDGKSDTQYF
v_call: TRBV10-3; j_call: TRBJ2-3; d_call: NA; clone_size: NA; cdr3_nt: TGTGCCATCAGTGGGCTCGGGACCTCTACAGATACGCAGTATTTT; cdr3_aa: CAISGLGTSTDTQYF
v_call: TRBV5-8; j_call: TRBJ1-4; d_call: TRBD1; clone_size: NA; cdr3_nt: TGTGCCAGCAGCATAGGGACAGGGTCCCTTAATGAAAAACTGTTTTTT; cdr3_aa: CASSIGTGSLNEKLFF
v_call: TRBV28; j_call: TRBJ1-1; d_call: TRBD1; clone_size: NA; cdr3_nt: TGTGCCAGCAGTTCTCCAGGGGGGCGTCTCGGTGAAGCTTTCTTT; cdr3_aa: CASSSPGGRLGEAFF
v_call: TRBV4-3; j_call: TRBJ2-3; d_call: TRBD2; clone_size: NA; cdr3_nt: TGCGCCAGCAGCCAGATACTTAGCGGGGCAGGGAGGGATACGCAGTATTTT; cdr3_aa: CASSQILSGAGRDTQYF
v_call: TRBV7-2; j_call: TRBJ1-1; d_call: NA; clone_size: NA; cdr3_nt: TGTGCCAGCAGCTTATCGGGGGTAGCTTTGGGCACTGAAGCTTTCTTT; cdr3_aa: CASSLSGVALGTEAFF
v_call: TRBV5-4; j_call: TRBJ1-2; d_call: NA; clone_size: NA; cdr3_nt: TGTGCCAGCAGCTCCAGCCGAGACGGGGCGTATGGCTACACCTTC; cdr3_aa: CASSSSRDGAYGYTF
v_call: TRBV5-1; j_call: TRBJ1-2; d_call: NA; clone_size: NA; cdr3_nt: TGCGCCAGCAGCTCTCAGACAGACAGCTACACCTTC; cdr3_aa: CASSSQTDSYTF
v_call: TRBV5-6; j_call: TRBJ2-3; d_call: NA; clone_size: NA; cdr3_nt: TGTGCCAGCAGCTTGTTAGGGTCAGATACGCAGTATTTT; cdr3_aa: CASSLLGSDTQYF
v_call: TRBV7-6; j_call: TRBJ2-3; d_call: TRBD2; clone_size: NA; cdr3_nt: TGTGCCAGCAGCTTAGCGACTAGCGGAGAAGAAGATACGCAGTATTTT; cdr3_aa: CASSLATSGEEDTQYF
v_call: TRBV7-9; j_call: TRBJ1-4; d_call: TRBD1; clone_size: NA; cdr3_nt: TGTGCCAGCAGCTTGAACAGGGGTGCTACTGAAAAACTGTTTTTT; cdr3_aa: CASSLNRGATEKLFF
v_call: TRBV30; j_call: TRBJ2-2; d_call: TRBD1; clone_size: NA; cdr3_nt: TGTGCCTGGAGTCCTCAGGGACAGAAGAACACCGGGGAGCTGTTTTTT; cdr3_aa: CAWSPQGQKNTGELFF
v_call: TRBV7-8; j_call: TRBJ2-1; d_call: TRBD2; clone_size: once; cdr3_nt: TGTGCCAGCAGCGTGACTAGCTCCCTCCTCAATGAGCAGTTCTTC; cdr3_aa: CASSVTSSLLNEQFF
v_call: TRBV5-4; j_call: TRBJ2-5; d_call: TRBD2; clone_size: NA; cdr3_nt: TGTGCCAGCAGCCCGGGGGGTGGAGAGACCCAGTACTTC; cdr3_aa: CASSPGGGETQYF
v_call: TRBV5-1; j_call: TRBJ2-1; d_call: TRBD1; clone_size: NA; cdr3_nt: TGCGCCAGCAGCTTGGCCCTAGGGGACAGGGGTCTCAATGAGCAGTTCTTC; cdr3_aa: CASSLALGDRGLNEQFF
v_call: TRBV7-2; j_call: TRBJ2-7; d_call: TRBD1; clone_size: NA; cdr3_nt: TGTGCCAGCAGCGTCTTACAGGGGTCCTACGAGCAGTACTTC; cdr3_aa: CASSVLQGSYEQYF
v_call: TRBV27; j_call: TRBJ1-5; d_call: NA; clone_size: NA; cdr3_nt: TGTGCCAGCAGTCCTTCGGGCTCGTGGGACAATCAGCCCCAGCATTTT; cdr3_aa: CASSPSGSWDNQPQHF
v_call: TRBV5-1; j_call: TRBJ2-5; d_call: NA; clone_size: NA; cdr3_nt: TGCGCCAGCAGCTTGGGTCCGGGGTCCGGTGAGACCCAGTACTTC; cdr3_aa: CASSLGPGSGETQYF
v_call: TRBV19; j_call: TRBJ1-1; d_call: NA; clone_size: NA; cdr3_nt: TGTGCCAGTAGTATAGGGGGCGCCCCGCTTACTGAAGCTTTCTTT; cdr3_aa: CASSIGGAPLTEAFF